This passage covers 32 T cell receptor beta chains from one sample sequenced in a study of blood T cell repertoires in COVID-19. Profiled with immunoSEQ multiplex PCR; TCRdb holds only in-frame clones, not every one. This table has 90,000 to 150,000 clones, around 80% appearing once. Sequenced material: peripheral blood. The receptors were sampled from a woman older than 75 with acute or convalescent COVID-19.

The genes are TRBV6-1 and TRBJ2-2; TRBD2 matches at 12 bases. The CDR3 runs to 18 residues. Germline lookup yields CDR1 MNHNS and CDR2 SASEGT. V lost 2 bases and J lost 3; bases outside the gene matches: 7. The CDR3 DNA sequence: TGTGCCAGCAGTGAAATTCTAGCGGGAGGGAGCGACACCGGGGAGCTGTTTTTT. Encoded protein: CASSEILAGGSDTGELFF.

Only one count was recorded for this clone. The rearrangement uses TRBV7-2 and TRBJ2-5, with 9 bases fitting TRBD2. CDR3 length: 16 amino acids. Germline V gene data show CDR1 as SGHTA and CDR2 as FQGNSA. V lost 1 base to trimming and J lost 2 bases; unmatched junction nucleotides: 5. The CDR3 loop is CASSLGLAGIQETQYF. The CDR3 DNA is TGTGCCAGCAGCTTAGGGCTAGCGGGAATTCAAGAGACCCAGTACTTC.

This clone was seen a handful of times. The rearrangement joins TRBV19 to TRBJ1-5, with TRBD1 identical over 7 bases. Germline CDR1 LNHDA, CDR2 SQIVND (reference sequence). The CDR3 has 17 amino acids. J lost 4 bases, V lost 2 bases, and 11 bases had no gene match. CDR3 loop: CASSILPRTGLNQPQHF. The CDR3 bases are TGTGCCAGTAGTATATTGCCAAGGACAGGCCTAAATCAGCCCCAGCATTTT.

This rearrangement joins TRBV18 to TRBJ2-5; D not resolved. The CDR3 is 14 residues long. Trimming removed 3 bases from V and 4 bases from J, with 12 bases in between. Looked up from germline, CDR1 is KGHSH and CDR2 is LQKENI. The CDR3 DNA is TGTGCCAGCTCACCGGCACAAATTCTAGAGACCCAGTACTTC. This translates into CASSPAQILETQYF.

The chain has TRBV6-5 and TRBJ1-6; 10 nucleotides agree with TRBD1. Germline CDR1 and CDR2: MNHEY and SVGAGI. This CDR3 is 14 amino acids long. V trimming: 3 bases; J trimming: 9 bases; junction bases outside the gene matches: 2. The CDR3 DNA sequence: TGTGCCAGCAGTTATAGGGACAGGGGTTCACCCCTCCACTTT. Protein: CASSYRDRGSPLHF.

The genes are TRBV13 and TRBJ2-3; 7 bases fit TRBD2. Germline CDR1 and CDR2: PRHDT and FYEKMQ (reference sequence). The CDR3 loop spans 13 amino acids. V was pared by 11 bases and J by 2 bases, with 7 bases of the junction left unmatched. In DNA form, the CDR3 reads TGTGCCGTCGAGCGGGGACTCACAGATACGCAGTATTTT. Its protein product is CAVERGLTDTQYF. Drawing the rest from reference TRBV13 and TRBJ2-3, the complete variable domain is AAGVIQSPRHLIKEKRETATLKCYPIPRHDTVYWYQQGPGQDPQFLISFYEKMQSDKGSIPDRFSAQQFSDYHSELNMSSLELGDSALYFCAVERGLTDTQYFGPGTRLTVL.

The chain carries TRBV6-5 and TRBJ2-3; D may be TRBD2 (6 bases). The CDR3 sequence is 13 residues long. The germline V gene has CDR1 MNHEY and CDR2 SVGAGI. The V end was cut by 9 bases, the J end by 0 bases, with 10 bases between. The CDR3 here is CASRLVSTDTQYF. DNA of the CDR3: TGTGCCAGTCGACTAGTTAGCACAGATACGCAGTATTTT.

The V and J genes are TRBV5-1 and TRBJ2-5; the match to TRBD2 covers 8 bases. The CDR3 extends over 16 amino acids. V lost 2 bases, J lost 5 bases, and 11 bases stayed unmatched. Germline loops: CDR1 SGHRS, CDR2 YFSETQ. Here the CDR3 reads CASSFYSGATGETQYF. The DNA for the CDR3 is TGCGCCAGCAGCTTTTATAGCGGGGCAACGGGGGAGACCCAGTACTTC.

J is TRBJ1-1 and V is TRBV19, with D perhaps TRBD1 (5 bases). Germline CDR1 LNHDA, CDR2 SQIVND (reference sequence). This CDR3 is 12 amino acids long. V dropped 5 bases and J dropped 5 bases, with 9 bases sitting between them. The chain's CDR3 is CASSGGGTEAFF. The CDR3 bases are TGTGCCAGTAGTGGGGGGGGTACTGAAGCTTTCTTT. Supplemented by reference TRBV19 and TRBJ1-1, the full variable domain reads DGGITQSPKYLFRKEGQNVTLSCEQNLNHDAMYWYRQDPGQGLRLIYYSQIVNDFQKGDIAEGYSVSREKKESFPLTVTSAQKNPTAFYLCASSGGGTEAFFGQGTRLTVV.

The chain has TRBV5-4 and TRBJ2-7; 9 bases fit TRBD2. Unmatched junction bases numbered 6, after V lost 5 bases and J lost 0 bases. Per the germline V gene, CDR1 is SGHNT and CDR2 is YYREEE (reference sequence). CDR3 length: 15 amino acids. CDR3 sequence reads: CASREGTSSSYEQYF. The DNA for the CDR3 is TGTGCCAGCAGAGAGGGGACTAGCAGCTCCTACGAGCAGTACTTC.

CDR3 coding DNA: TGTGCCAGCCCCCCGCCAGGCACTAGCGGATCGGCAGATACGCAGTATTTT. This sequence encodes CASPPPGTSGSADTQYF. The chain joins TRBV28 to TRBJ2-3; 8 positions match TRBD2. This CDR3 is 17 amino acids long. V was clipped by 8 bases and J by 4 bases; unmatched bases: 17. Germline V lookup: CDR1 MDHEN, CDR2 SYDVKM.

The CDR3 bases are TGCGCCAGCAGCCAAGATTCGCGCGGCTCCGCTGGAAACACCATATATTTT. Translating it yields CASSQDSRGSAGNTIYF. The chain has TRBV4-3 and TRBJ1-3, with D unclear. V was trimmed by 0 bases and J by 2 bases, leaving 14 bases between them. The CDR3 loop spans 17 amino acids. Per the germline V gene, CDR1 is LGHNA and CDR2 is YSLEER.

The CDR3 protein is CASRRTNTGELFF. The CDR3 nucleotides are TGTGCCAGCAGGAGGACGAACACCGGGGAGCTGTTTTTT. The chain uses TRBV5-4 and TRBJ2-2; no clear D gene. Trimming removed 5 bases at V and 0 bases at J, with 5 bases between. CDR1 and CDR2 from the germline V gene are SGHNT and YYREEE (reference sequence). This CDR3 region has 13 residues.

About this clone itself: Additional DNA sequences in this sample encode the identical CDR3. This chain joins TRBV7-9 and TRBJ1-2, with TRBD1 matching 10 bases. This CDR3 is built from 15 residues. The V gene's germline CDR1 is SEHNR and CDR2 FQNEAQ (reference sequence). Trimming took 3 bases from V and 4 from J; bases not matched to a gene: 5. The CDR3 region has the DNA TGTGCCAGCAGCTTGACAGGGGGCAGTGGCTATGGCTACACCTTC. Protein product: CASSLTGGSGYGYTF.

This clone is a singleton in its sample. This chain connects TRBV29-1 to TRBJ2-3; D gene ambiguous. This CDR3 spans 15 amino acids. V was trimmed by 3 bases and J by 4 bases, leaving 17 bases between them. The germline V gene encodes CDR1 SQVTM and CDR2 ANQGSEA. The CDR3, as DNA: TGCAGCGTTGATCGAGGAGTGGGTCGTCCAGATACGCAGTATTTT. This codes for CSVDRGVGRPDTQYF.

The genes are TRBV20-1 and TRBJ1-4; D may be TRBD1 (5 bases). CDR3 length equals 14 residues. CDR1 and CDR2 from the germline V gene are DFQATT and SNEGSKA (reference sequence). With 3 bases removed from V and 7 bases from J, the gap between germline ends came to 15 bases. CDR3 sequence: CSASQNRGGEKLFF. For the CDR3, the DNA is TGCAGTGCTAGTCAGAACCGCGGGGGTGAAAAACTGTTTTTT.

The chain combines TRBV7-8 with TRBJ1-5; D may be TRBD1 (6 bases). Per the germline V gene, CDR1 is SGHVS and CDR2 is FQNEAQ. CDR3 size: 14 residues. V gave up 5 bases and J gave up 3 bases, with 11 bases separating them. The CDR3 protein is CASSTDRNNQPQHF. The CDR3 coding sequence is TGTGCCAGCAGCACGGACAGAAACAATCAGCCCCAGCATTTT.

This CDR3 reads CASSQALGLDEAFF. Here the CDR3 DNA reads TGCGCCAGCAGCCAAGCCCTCGGTTTAGATGAAGCTTTCTTT. The chain uses TRBV4-3 and TRBJ1-1; D remains unclear. Germline CDR1 LGHNA, CDR2 YSLEER. CDR3 length equals 14 residues. Trimming took off 1 base at V and 7 bases at J, with 13 bases between the two ends.

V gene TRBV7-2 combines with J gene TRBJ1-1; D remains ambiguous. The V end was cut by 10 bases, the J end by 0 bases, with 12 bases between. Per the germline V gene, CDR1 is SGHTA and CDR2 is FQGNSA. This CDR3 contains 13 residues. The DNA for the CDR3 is TGTGCCACCCGAGTTCCCCTGAACACTGAAGCTTTCTTT. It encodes CATRVPLNTEAFF. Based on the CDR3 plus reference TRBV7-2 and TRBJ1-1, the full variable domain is GAGVSQSPSNKVTEKGKDVELRCDPISGHTALYWYRQSLGQGLEFLIYFQGNSAPDKSGLPSDRFSAERTGGSVSTLTIQRTQQEDSAVYLCATRVPLNTEAFFGQGTRLTVV.

The CDR3 sequence: CASSRTGLLEQYF. The DNA for the CDR3 is TGTGCCAGCAGTCGGACAGGGCTATTAGAGCAGTACTTC. The rearrangement uses TRBV2 and TRBJ2-7; TRBD1 matches at 8 bases. The CDR3 has 13 amino acids. The J segment lost 7 bases and the V segment lost 5 bases, leaving 7 bases of the junction unmatched. Germline V CDR1 and CDR2: SNHLY, FYNNEI.

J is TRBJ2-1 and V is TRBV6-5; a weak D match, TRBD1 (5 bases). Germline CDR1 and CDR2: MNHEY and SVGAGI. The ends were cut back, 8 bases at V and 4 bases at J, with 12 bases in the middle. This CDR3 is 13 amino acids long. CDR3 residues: CASSQAGYNEQFF. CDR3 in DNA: TGTGCCAGCTCCCAAGCAGGGTACAATGAGCAGTTCTTC.

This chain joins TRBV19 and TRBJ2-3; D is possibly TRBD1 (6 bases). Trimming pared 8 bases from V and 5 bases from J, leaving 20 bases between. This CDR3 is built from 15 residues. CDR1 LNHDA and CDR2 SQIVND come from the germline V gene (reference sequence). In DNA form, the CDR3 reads TGTGCCAGTGACGCTGGGACCCTAGGGGGAGATACGCAGTATTTT. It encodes CASDAGTLGGDTQYF.

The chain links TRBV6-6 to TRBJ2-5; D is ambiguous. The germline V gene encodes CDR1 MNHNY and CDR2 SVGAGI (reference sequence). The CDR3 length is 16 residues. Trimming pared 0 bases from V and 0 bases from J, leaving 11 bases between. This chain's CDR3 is CASSYSISTDQETQYF. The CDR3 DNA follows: TGTGCCAGCAGTTACTCGATTAGCACGGACCAAGAGACCCAGTACTTC.

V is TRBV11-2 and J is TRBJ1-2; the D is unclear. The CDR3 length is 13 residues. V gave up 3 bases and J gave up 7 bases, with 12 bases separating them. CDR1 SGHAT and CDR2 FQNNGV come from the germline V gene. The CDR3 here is CASSFMALRGYTF. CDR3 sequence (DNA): TGTGCCAGCAGCTTCATGGCCTTACGTGGCTACACCTTC.

For the CDR3, the DNA is TGTGCCAGCAGCGCTCATGGGGTAGCGGGAGGTTACGAGCAGTACTTC. Translation gives CASSAHGVAGGYEQYF. The chain joins TRBV5-4 to TRBJ2-7; 10 bases line up with TRBD2. V gave up 4 bases and J gave up 4 bases; unmatched junction bases: 11. From germline, CDR1 is SGHNT and CDR2 YYREEE (reference sequence). There are 16 residues in the CDR3.

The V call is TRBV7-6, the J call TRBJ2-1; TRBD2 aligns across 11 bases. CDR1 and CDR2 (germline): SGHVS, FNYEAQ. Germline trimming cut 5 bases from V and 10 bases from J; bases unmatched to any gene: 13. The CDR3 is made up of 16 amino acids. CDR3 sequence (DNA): TGTGCCAGCAGCCCGTTAGCGGGGGGGCAAATTAACGAGCAGTTCTTC. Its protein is CASSPLAGGQINEQFF.

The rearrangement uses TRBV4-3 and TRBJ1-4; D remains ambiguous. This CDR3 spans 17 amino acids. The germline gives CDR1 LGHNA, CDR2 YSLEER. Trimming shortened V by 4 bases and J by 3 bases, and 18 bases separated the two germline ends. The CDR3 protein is CASSRESRVGSNEKLFF. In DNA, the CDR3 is TGCGCCAGCAGCCGAGAGAGTCGGGTTGGGTCTAATGAAAAACTGTTTTTT.

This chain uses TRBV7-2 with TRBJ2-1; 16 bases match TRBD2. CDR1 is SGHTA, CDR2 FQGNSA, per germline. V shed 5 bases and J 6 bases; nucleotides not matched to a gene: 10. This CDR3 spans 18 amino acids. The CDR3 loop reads CASSLPGLAGGGRNEQFF. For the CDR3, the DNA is TGTGCCAGCAGCCTACCGGGACTAGCGGGAGGGGGTCGCAATGAGCAGTTCTTC.

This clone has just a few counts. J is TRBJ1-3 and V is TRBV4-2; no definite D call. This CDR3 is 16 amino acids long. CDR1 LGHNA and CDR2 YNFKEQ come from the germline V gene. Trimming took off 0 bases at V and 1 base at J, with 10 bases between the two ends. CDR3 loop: CASSQDPSGSGNTIYF. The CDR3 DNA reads TGTGCCAGCAGCCAAGATCCCTCGGGGTCTGGAAACACCATATATTTT.

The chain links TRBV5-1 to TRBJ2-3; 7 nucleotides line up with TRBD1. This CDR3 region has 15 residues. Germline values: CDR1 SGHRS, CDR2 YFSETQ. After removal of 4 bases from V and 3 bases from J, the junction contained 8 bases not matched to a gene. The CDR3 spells CASSTQGEGTDTQYF. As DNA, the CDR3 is TGCGCCAGCAGCACGCAGGGGGAAGGGACAGATACGCAGTATTTT.

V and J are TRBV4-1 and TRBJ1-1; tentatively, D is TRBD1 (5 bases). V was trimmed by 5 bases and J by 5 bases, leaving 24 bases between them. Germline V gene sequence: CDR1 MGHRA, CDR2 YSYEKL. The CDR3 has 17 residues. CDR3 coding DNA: TGCGCCAGCAGCGGCCGCCGTCTTCGGGACGCGGGGACTGAAGCTTTCTTT. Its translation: CASSGRRLRDAGTEAFF.

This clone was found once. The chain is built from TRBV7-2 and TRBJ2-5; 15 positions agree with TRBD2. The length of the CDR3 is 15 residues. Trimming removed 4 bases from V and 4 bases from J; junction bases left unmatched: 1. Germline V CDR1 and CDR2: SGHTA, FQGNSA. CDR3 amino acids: CASSWTSGGAETQYF. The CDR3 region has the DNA TGTGCCAGCAGCTGGACTAGCGGGGGGGCAGAGACCCAGTACTTC.